Shown below are 17 T cell receptor beta chains from a single sample sequenced in a study of vaccination effects on CD4 cells after COVID-19. Isolating CD4+ T cells followed about 10 days of culture. Clones were read by immunoSEQ multiplex PCR, and TCRdb kept only the in-frame ones, dropping some. Of approximately 45,000 clones in the sample, roughly 74% were seen once. The antigens of these receptors remain unknown. The source material was CD4+ T cells from PBMCs cultured without peptide, sampled before COVID-19 vaccination. The origin of the receptors is a human donor who had a prior SARS-CoV-2 infection.

The V and J genes are TRBV19 and TRBJ2-4; D gene ambiguous. Germline loops: CDR1 LNHDA, CDR2 SQIVND (reference sequence). The CDR3 loop spans 15 amino acids. V lost 1 base, J lost 8 bases, and 15 bases lay in between. CDR3 in amino acids: CASSIGPLAADIQYF. CDR3 DNA: TGTGCCAGTAGTATAGGTCCCCTTGCGGCGGACATTCAGTACTTC.

This chain connects TRBV7-2 to TRBJ2-1, with TRBD2 matching over 7 bases. The CDR3 consists of 14 residues. J lost 10 bases, V lost 1 base, and 7 bases had no gene match. Germline V gene data show CDR1 as SGHTA and CDR2 as FQGNSA. The chain's CDR3 is CASSLDRARGEQFF. The CDR3, as DNA: TGTGCCAGCAGCTTAGACCGGGCGCGGGGGGAGCAGTTCTTC.

V usage is TRBV27 and J usage is TRBJ2-1; the D gene is possibly TRBD1 (5 bases). The CDR3 length is 15 residues. V was pared by 4 bases and J by 6 bases, with 16 bases between. Germline CDR1 is MNHEY and CDR2 is SMNVEV (reference sequence). CDR3 amino acids: CASSSNMRQTNEQFF. The CDR3 region has the DNA TGTGCCAGCAGTTCGAACATGAGACAGACCAATGAGCAGTTCTTC.

V is TRBV29-1 and J is TRBJ2-7; TRBD2 aligns across 8 bases. Germline V gene data show CDR1 as SQVTM and CDR2 as ANQGSEA. The CDR3 sequence is 13 residues long. V was clipped by 6 bases and J by 4 bases; unmatched bases: 8. CDR3 nucleotides: TGCAGCGTCAGACTAGCGCCGGATTACGAGCAGTACTTC. Encoded protein: CSVRLAPDYEQYF.

The genes are TRBV4-1 and TRBJ2-5, with D uncertain. The CDR3 sequence is 14 residues long. V gave up 0 bases and J gave up 8 bases, with 13 bases separating them. The germline CDR1 and CDR2 sequences are MGHRA and YSYEKL. CDR3 region: CASSQEFLVRTQYF. CDR3 bases: TGCGCCAGCAGCCAAGAATTCCTCGTTCGAACCCAGTACTTC.

The chain recombines TRBV19 with TRBJ1-1; a possible D gene is TRBD1 (5 bases). Germline CDR1 reads LNHDA; CDR2 reads SQIVND (reference sequence). The V gene lost 4 bases and the J gene lost 11 bases, with 17 bases spanning the gap. CDR3 length: 13 amino acids. CDR3 coding DNA: TGTGCCAGTAGTAACGACTTCAGGGATAGGGCTTTCTTT. It codes for CASSNDFRDRAFF.

The chain has TRBV28 and TRBJ1-2; a possible D gene is TRBD1 (5 bases). The CDR3 covers 13 residues. Per the germline V gene, CDR1 is MDHEN and CDR2 is SYDVKM. Trimming pared 6 bases from V and 13 bases from J, leaving 21 bases between. The chain's CDR3 is CASRPTSWGDPTF. The CDR3 nucleotides read TGTGCCAGCAGACCGACCAGCTGGGGGGATCCCACCTTC.

This chain connects TRBV11-3 to TRBJ2-5; D gene uncertain. Germline-derived CDR1 and CDR2 are SGHNT and YENEEA. This CDR3 spans 12 amino acids. Trimming removed 3 bases at V and 5 bases at J, with 7 bases between. The DNA of the CDR3 is TGTGCCAGCAGCTTTCAGTCCGAGACCCAGTACTTC. It encodes CASSFQSETQYF.

V is TRBV6-2 or TRBV6-3 and J is TRBJ1-2, with no clear D. The germline V gene has CDR1 MNHEY and CDR2 SVGEGT. Trimming took off 2 bases at V and 7 bases at J, with 11 bases between the two ends. The CDR3 contains 13 residues. The CDR3 sequence is CASSYAVISGYTF. Written as DNA, the CDR3 is TGTGCCAGCAGTTACGCGGTGATTAGTGGCTACACCTTC.

The chain combines TRBV24-1 with TRBJ2-3; tentative D call: TRBD1 (6 bases). This CDR3 has 16 residues. V lost 3 bases to trimming and J lost 2 bases, with 14 bases between them. Germline CDR1 is KGHDR and CDR2 is SFDVKD. DNA of the CDR3: TGTGCCACCAGTGATCCCCCAGGGGCCCACACAGATACGCAGTATTTT. This sequence encodes CATSDPPGAHTDTQYF.

The rearrangement joins TRBV6-5 to TRBJ2-7, with 9 bases matching TRBD2. From germline, CDR1 is MNHEY and CDR2 SVGAGI. After removal of 6 bases from V and 4 bases from J, the junction contained 10 bases not matched to a gene. CDR3 length: 15 amino acids. CDR3 loop: CASSAWVAGAYEQYF. CDR3 DNA sequence: TGTGCCAGCAGCGCCTGGGTAGCGGGAGCATACGAGCAGTACTTC.

J is TRBJ1-1 and V is TRBV18; 7 bases fit TRBD1. The V gene's germline CDR1 is KGHSH and CDR2 LQKENI. Losses at the gene ends were 4 bases for V and 1 base for J; bases not matched to a gene: 6. This CDR3 has 15 residues. This chain's CDR3 is CASSHGGTANTEAFF. DNA for the CDR3: TGTGCCAGCTCACACGGTGGGACAGCGAACACTGAAGCTTTCTTT.

This chain links TRBV24-1 with TRBJ2-3; 10 nucleotides agree with TRBD2. Germline trimming cut 3 bases from V and 14 bases from J; bases unmatched to any gene: 10. The germline CDR1 and CDR2 sequences are KGHDR and SFDVKD. The length of the CDR3 is 14 residues. For the CDR3, the DNA is TGTGCCACCAGTGATACTCTAGCGGGAGATCGGAGGTATTTT. Translated, it gives CATSDTLAGDRRYF.

The V gene is TRBV5-1, the J gene TRBJ1-2, with D perhaps TRBD1 (5 bases). This CDR3 is built from 14 residues. V dropped 0 bases and J dropped 6 bases, with 12 bases sitting between them. Germline assignment: CDR1 SGHRS and CDR2 YFSETQ. The CDR3 DNA sequence: TGCGCCAGCAGCTTGGGCACAGGACAAGATGGCTACACCTTC. This gives the protein CASSLGTGQDGYTF.

The CDR3 nucleotides read TGTGCCAGCAGTGAGAAGGGGGTAGGGGAAAAACTGTTTTTT. Its protein is CASSEKGVGEKLFF. This chain connects TRBV2 to TRBJ1-4; perhaps TRBD1 as D (6 bases). The CDR3 consists of 14 residues. Germline CDR1 and CDR2: SNHLY and FYNNEI. Trimming shortened V by 3 bases and J by 8 bases, and 13 bases separated the two germline ends.

The gene calls are TRBV11-2 and TRBJ2-1; D is tentatively TRBD1 or TRBD2 (5 bases each). Trimming pared 0 bases from V and 5 bases from J, leaving 14 bases between. Germline V gene data show CDR1 as SGHAT and CDR2 as FQNNGV. The CDR3 covers 16 residues. The CDR3 bases are TGTGCCAGCAGCTTAGATTCAGGGAGCATGGACAATGAGCAGTTCTTC. Encoded protein: CASSLDSGSMDNEQFF.

This sequence joins TRBV18 and TRBJ1-1, with D uncertain. Deletions cut 3 bases from V and 6 bases from J, with 14 bases between. The CDR3 covers 14 residues. CDR1 is KGHSH, CDR2 LQKENI, per germline. The CDR3 loop is CASSPQETSPEAFF. The CDR3 DNA follows: TGTGCCAGCTCACCCCAGGAAACCTCACCTGAAGCTTTCTTT.